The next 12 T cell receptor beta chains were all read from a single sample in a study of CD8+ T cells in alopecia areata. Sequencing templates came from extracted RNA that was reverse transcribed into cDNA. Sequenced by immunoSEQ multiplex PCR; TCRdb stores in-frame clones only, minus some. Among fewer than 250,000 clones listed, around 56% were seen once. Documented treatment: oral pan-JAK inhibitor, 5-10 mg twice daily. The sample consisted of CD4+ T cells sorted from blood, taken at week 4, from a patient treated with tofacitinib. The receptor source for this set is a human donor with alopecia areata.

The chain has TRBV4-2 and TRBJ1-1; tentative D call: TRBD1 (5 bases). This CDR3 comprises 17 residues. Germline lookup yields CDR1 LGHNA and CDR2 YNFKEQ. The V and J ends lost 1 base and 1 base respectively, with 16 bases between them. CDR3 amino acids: CASSQGRGNRQNTEAFF. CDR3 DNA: TGTGCCAGCAGCCAAGGCCGGGGGAACCGTCAGAACACTGAAGCTTTCTTT.

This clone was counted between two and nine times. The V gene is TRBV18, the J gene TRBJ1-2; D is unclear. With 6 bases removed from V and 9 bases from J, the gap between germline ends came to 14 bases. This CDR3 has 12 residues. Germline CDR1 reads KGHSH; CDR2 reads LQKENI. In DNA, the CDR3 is TGTGCCAGCTCTGGCGCCCGGGTCAGCTACACCTTC. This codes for CASSGARVSYTF.

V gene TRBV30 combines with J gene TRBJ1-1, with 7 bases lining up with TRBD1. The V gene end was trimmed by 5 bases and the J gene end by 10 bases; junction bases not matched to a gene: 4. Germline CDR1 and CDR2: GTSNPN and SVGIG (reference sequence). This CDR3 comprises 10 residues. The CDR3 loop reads CAWDGQVAFF. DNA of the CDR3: TGTGCCTGGGACGGACAGGTAGCTTTCTTT.

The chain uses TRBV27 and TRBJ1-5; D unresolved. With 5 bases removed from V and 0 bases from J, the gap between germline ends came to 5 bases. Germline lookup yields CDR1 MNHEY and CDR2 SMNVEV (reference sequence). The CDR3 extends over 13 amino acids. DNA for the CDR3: TGTGCCAGCAGTGCCTATAGCAATCAGCCCCAGCATTTT. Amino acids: CASSAYSNQPQHF.

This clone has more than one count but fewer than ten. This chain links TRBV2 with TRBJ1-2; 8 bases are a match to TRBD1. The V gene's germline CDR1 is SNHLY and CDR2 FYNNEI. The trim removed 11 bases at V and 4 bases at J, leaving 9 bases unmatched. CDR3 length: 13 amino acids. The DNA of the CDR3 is TGTGCCGGATCCCCGGGACAGGTCTATGGCTACACCTTC. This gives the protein CAGSPGQVYGYTF.

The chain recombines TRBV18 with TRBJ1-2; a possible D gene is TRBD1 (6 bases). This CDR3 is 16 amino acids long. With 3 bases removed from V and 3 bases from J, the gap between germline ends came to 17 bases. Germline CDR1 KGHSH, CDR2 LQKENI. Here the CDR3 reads CASSPLQGVHDYGYTF. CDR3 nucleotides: TGTGCCAGCTCACCTTTACAGGGAGTCCATGACTATGGCTACACCTTC.

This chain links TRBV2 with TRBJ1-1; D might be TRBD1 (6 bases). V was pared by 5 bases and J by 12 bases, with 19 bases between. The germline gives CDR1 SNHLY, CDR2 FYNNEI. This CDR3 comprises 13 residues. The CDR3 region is CASSPFGVQGTFF. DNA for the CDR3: TGTGCCAGCAGTCCCTTCGGCGTGCAGGGGACTTTCTTT.

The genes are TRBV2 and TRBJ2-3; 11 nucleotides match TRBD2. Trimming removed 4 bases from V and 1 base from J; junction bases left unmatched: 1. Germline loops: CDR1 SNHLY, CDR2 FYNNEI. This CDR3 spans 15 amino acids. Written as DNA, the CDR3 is TGTGCCAGCAGTGTACTAGCGGGAGGCACAGATACGCAGTATTTT. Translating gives CASSVLAGGTDTQYF.

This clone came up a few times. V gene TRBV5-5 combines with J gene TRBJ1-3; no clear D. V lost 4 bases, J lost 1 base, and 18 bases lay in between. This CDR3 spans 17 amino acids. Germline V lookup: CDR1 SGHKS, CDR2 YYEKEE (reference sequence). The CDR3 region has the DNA TGTGCCAGCAGCCAGAACTCGGACGCCTTTTCTGGAAACACCATATATTTT. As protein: CASSQNSDAFSGNTIYF.

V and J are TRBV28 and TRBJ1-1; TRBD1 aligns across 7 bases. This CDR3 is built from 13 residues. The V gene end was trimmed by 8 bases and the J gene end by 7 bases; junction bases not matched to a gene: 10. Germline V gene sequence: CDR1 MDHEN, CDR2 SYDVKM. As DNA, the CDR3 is TGTGCCAGCCGGAATCAGGGGGATGATGAAGCTTTCTTT. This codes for CASRNQGDDEAFF.

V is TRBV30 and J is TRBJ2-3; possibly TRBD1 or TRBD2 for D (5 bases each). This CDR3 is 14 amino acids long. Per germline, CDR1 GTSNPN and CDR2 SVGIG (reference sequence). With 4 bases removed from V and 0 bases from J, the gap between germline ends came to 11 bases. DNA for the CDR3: TGTGCCTGGACCGGGACGGCAAGCACAGATACGCAGTATTTT. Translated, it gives CAWTGTASTDTQYF.

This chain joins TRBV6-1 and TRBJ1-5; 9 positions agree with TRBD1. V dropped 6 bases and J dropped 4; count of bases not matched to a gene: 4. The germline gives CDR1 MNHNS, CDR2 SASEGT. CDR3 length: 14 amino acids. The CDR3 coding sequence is TGTGCCAGCAGGGGGGGGACAGGGAATCAGCCCCAGCATTTT. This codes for CASRGGTGNQPQHF.